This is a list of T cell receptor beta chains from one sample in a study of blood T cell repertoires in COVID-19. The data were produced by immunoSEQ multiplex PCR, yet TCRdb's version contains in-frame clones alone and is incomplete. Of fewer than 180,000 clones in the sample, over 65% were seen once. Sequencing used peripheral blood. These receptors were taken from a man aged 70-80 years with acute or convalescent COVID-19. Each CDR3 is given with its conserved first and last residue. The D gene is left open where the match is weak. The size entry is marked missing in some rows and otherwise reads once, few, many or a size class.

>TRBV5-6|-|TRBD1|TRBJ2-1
CASSFGTGSSYNEQFF
TGTGCCAGCAGCTTTGGGACAGGGTCCTCCTACAATGAGCAGTTCTTC
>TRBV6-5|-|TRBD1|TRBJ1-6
CASSYFDRGADSPLHF
TGTGCCAGCAGTTACTTCGACAGGGGGGCAGATTCACCCCTCCACTTT
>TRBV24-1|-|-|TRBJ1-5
CATRGARGNQPQHF
TGTGCCACCAGGGGGGCGAGGGGCAATCAGCCCCAGCATTTT
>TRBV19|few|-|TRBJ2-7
CASSTPGTSSYEQYF
TGTGCCAGTAGTACCCCAGGAACAAGCTCCTACGAGCAGTACTTC
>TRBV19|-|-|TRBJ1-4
CASSIGAGIGEKLFF
TGTGCCAGTAGTATAGGAGCAGGGATCGGTGAAAAACTGTTTTTT
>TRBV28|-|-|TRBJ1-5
CATQFIVGGGRGNQPQHF
TGTGCCACCCAGTTTATTGTAGGGGGAGGGAGGGGCAATCAGCCCCAGCATTTT
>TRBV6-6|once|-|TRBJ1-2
CASRGGSDGYTF
TGTGCCAGCAGGGGGGGGAGTGATGGCTACACCTTC
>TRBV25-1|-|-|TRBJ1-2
CASSEPGRSDGYTF
TGTGCCAGCAGTGAGCCAGGGAGGTCCGATGGCTACACCTTC
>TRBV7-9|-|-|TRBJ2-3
CASSSGGGW
TGTGCCAGCAGCTCGGGCGGGGGCTGG
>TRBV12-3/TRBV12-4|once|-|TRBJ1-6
CASSFPPPAPLHF
TGTGCCAGCAGTTTTCCCCCCCCGGCACCCCTCCACTTT
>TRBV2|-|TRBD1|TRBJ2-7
CASSGTVPYEQYF
TGTGCCAGCAGCGGGACAGTACCCTACGAGCAGTACTTC
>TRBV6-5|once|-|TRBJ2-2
CASSYGLFGGELFF
TGTGCCAGCAGTTACGGACTGTTTGGCGGGGAGCTGTTTTTT
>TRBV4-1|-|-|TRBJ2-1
CASSQDLSLAGSGNEQFF
TGCGCCAGCAGCCAAGATCTATCGCTGGCGGGGTCTGGTAATGAGCAGTTCTTC
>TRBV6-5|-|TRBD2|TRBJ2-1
CASGASGVIVNEQFF
TGTGCCAGCGGAGCTAGCGGGGTAATAGTGAATGAGCAGTTCTTC
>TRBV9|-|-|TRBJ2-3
CASSVGLNTQYF
TGTGCCAGCAGCGTAGGACTCAATACGCAGTATTTT
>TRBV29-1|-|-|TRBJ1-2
CSVDPSGYTF
TGCAGCGTTGATCCATCCGGCTACACCTTC
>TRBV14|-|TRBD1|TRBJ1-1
CASSLYGQGIPEAFF
TGTGCCAGCAGCCTTTACGGACAGGGGATCCCTGAAGCTTTCTTT
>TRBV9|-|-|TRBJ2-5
CASSPTARHQETQYF
TGTGCCAGCAGCCCCACCGCGCGTCACCAAGAGACCCAGTACTTC
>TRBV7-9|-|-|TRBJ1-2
CASSFGWQGTGYTF
TGTGCCAGCAGCTTCGGTTGGCAGGGAACTGGCTACACCTTC
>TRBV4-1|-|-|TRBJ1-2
CASSLGQNYGYTF
TGCGCCAGCAGCCTAGGACAGAACTATGGCTACACCTTC
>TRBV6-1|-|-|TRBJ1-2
CASSEQGKNYGYTF
TGTGCCAGCAGTGAACAGGGAAAAAACTATGGCTACACCTTC
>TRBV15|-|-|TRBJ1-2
CATSAPSTSQGANYGHTF
TGTGCCACAAGCGCCCCCTCGACATCCCAAGGGGCTAACTATGGCCACACCTTC
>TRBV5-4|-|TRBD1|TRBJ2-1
CASKDRGQLDANNEQFF
TGTGCCAGCAAGGACAGGGGTCAGCTTGACGCTAACAATGAGCAGTTCTTC
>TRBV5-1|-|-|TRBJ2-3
CASSSLATNTDTQYF
TGCGCCAGCAGCTCCCTGGCCACCAACACAGATACGCAGTATTTT